Described below is a single T cell receptor beta chain sequence and its context. What it binds is not known. This sample was taken from a study of cytomegalovirus exposure and HLA in healthy donors. Whole-study results and caveats: The likely origin of a cluster of highly shared sequence variants was a sequencing artifact. The HLA-A and HLA-B alleles of most subjects were reportedly predicted accurately from TCR beta sequences.

The PCR made use of 60 Vbeta and 13 Jbeta primers. The data were produced by immunoSEQ multiplex PCR, yet TCRdb's version contains in-frame clones alone and is incomplete. The sample lists under 200,000 clones; about 77% were seen once. The germline V and J ends were trimmed by 9 bases and 8 bases, with 20 bases remaining between them. Germline CDR1 and CDR2: MNHEY and SVGAGI. This CDR3 has 14 amino acids. This sequence joins TRBV6-5 and TRBJ2-1; TRBD1 is a possible D gene (6 bases). This sequence originates from a man aged 60 to 75 in good health and CMV-seronegative. The specimen sequenced was PBMCs. CDR3 DNA sequence: TGTGCCAGTGCGGTGAGGGGGTACAACGATGAGCAGTTCTTC. Residues: CASAVRGYNDEQFF.